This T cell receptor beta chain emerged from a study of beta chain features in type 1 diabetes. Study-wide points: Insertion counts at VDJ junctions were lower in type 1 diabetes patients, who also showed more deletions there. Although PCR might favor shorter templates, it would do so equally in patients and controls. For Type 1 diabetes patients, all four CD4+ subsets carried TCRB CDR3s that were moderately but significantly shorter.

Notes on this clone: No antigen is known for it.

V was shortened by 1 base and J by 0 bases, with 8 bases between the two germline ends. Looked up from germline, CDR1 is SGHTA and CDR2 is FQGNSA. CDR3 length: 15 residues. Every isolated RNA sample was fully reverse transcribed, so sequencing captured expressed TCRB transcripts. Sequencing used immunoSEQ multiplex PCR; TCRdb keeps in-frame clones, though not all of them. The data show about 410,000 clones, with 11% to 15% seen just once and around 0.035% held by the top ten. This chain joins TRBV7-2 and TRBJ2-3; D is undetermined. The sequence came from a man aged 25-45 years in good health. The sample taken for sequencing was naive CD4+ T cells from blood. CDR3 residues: CASSLVGHSTDTQYF. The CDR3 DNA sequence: TGTGCCAGCAGCTTAGTAGGGCACAGCACAGATACGCAGTATTTT.